The rows below give T cell receptor beta chains drawn from one sample of a study of low-dose radiotherapy and immunotherapy resistance in tumors. TCRdb reprocessed the reads with MiXCR, giving one entry per CDR3 protein. The sample has tens of thousands of distinct CDR3 sequences; over 15% are singletons. Material: PBMCs, obtained after low-dose radiotherapy plus immunotherapy. These TCRs come from a male donor with prostate cancer. CDR3s include the opening cysteine and the closing phenylalanine or tryptophan. A D gene is named only where the DNA matches it firmly. The size of a clone is reported for some rows only, either as once, few or many, or as a class for expanded clones.

TRBD1,many,TRBV3-1,TRBJ1-2,CASRAAGQSNYGYTF,TGTGCCAGCAGGGCTGCGGGACAGAGTAACTATGGCTACACCTTC
-,-,TRBV30,TRBJ2-3,CAWSVRSTDTQYF,TGTGCCTGGAGTGTTCGGAGCACAGATACGCAGTATTTT
TRBD2,many,TRBV4-2,TRBJ2-2,CASSQAATSGRTGELFF,TGTGCCAGCAGCCAAGCTGCGACTAGCGGGAGAACCGGGGAGCTGTTTTTT
-,many,TRBV9,TRBJ2-2,CASSASFQGLGELFF,TGTGCCAGCAGTGCCTCGTTCCAGGGGCTCGGGGAGCTGTTTTTT
-,-,TRBV4-3,TRBJ2-7,CASSQDFRTYEQYF,TGCGCCAGCAGCCAAGATTTTAGGACCTACGAGCAGTACTTC
TRBD2,many,TRBV28,TRBJ2-1,CASRLAGGNEQFF,TGTGCCAGCAGACTAGCGGGAGGAAATGAGCAGTTCTTC
TRBD1,-,TRBV5-6,TRBJ1-1,CASSRKQGSGTEAFF,TGTGCCAGCAGCAGAAAACAGGGGTCGGGCACTGAAGCTTTCTTT
-,many,TRBV9,TRBJ2-2,CASSLSKATGELFF,TGTGCCAGCAGCCTAAGTAAAGCCACCGGGGAGCTGTTTTTT
TRBD2,many,TRBV7-3,TRBJ2-2,CASSLMGGTTLPGELFF,TGTGCCAGCAGCTTAATGGGGGGGACGACTCTCCCCGGGGAGCTGTTTTTT
TRBD1,many,TRBV29-1,TRBJ1-4,CSVGLRDRTTLRLFF,TGCAGCGTTGGACTCCGGGACAGGACGACATTGAGGCTGTTTTTT